This T cell receptor (beta chain) was documented in a study of metastatic and nonmetastatic thyroid tumors. All patients were untreated before thyroid surgery. The germline V and J ends were trimmed by 2 bases and 1 base, with 6 bases remaining between them. This CDR3 is built from 13 residues. The germline V gene has CDR1 SGHNT and CDR2 YYREEE (reference sequence). In its sample, this clone was seen many times. Through MiXCR, TCRdb re-clonotyped the PCR reads. Of some 22,000 clones in the sample, 20% to 30% were seen once. V gene TRBV5-4 combines with J gene TRBJ1-2, with D unclear. Sequencing was carried out using tumor tissue. The sequence came from a male donor with papillary thyroid cancer or a benign thyroid nodule (not recorded which). Some clones in this sample may be carry-over from other donors' samples. The CDR3 nucleotides read TGTGCCAGCAGCTTTGAGGGTAACTATGGCTACACCTTC. The encoded protein is CASSFEGNYGYTF. Complete variable domain (other parts from reference TRBV5-4 and TRBJ1-2): ETGVTQSPTHLIKTRGQQVTLRCSSQSGHNTVSWYQQALGQGPQFIFQYYREEENGRGNFPPRFSGLQFPNYSSELNVNALELDDSALYLCASSFEGNYGYTFGSGTRLTVV.